This T cell receptor (beta chain) originates from a study of blood T cell repertoires in COVID-19. This clone was picked up one time. As handled by the study authors: Reference gene primer amplification yielded estimated nucleated cell counts. Generated by immunoSEQ multiplex PCR, the TCRdb table keeps only in-frame clones and is missing some. Clonal size and the V and J genes are those of that table, whereas D and trimming came from the DNA. The sample has 150,000 to 200,000 clones, around 85% seen once. With 5 bases clipped from V and 4 bases from J, the junction kept 7 bases outside the gene matches. Germline V gives CDR1 SGHNT, CDR2 YENEEA. The CDR3 length is 15 residues. Those enrolled in Seattle joined during active infection and were followed longitudinally afterward.

Sequencing used peripheral blood. The V and J genes are TRBV11-3 and TRBJ1-4; 7 bases are shared with TRBD1. The TCR sequence derives from a woman aged 55-69 years with COVID-19, enrolled during active disease. Here the CDR3 DNA reads TGTGCCAGCAGCGGAAGGGGGCTTAGTAATGAAAAACTGTTTTTT. As protein: CASSGRGLSNEKLFF.